The 14 T cell receptor beta chains below come from one sample, sequenced in a study of blood T cell repertoires in COVID-19. Data came from immunoSEQ multiplex PCR; TCRdb stores just in-frame clones and leaves some out. This sample has about 190,000 clones, with about four fifths found just once. The sequenced material came from PBMCs or T cells enriched from blood (not recorded which). These receptors came from a young woman who had been exposed to COVID-19.

The chain couples TRBV25-1 to TRBJ2-1; 10 nucleotides match TRBD2. There are 15 residues in the CDR3. J gave up 6 bases and V 3 bases, and 5 bases lay outside the gene matches. CDR1 and CDR2 (germline): MGHDK, SYGVNS. The CDR3 here is CASSEERGGRNEQFF. CDR3 coding DNA: TGTGCCAGCAGTGAGGAGCGGGGGGGCCGCAATGAGCAGTTCTTC. The full variable domain, its missing parts supplied by reference TRBV25-1 and TRBJ2-1, is EADIYQTPRYLVIGTGKKITLECSQTMGHDKMYWYQQDPGMELHLIHYSYGVNSTEKGDLSSESTVSRIRTEHFPLTLESARPSHTSQYLCASSEERGGRNEQFFGPGTRLTVL.

V usage is TRBV2 and J usage is TRBJ2-6; D is uncertain. The CDR3 is made up of 13 amino acids. CDR1 and CDR2 from the germline V gene are SNHLY and FYNNEI. Trimming took 11 bases from V and 0 from J, leaving 8 bases between them. CDR3 sequence reads: CAGASSGANVLTF. The CDR3 nucleotides are TGTGCCGGAGCTAGCTCTGGGGCCAACGTCCTGACTTTC.

The chain employs TRBV10-3 and TRBJ2-2, with a weak D call TRBD1 (5 bases). This CDR3 region has 11 residues. The germline gives CDR1 ENHRY, CDR2 SYGVKD. Trimming removed 6 bases from V and 11 bases from J, with 10 bases in between. The CDR3 spells CAIRTELELFF. In nucleotides, the CDR3 is TGTGCCATCAGGACAGAGCTAGAGCTGTTTTTT.

This chain connects TRBV12-3 or TRBV12-4 to TRBJ1-1; a weak D match, TRBD1 (5 bases). Between the trimmed V and J ends, which lost 7 bases and 5 bases, there was a span of 14 bases. The CDR3 spans 13 residues. The CDR3 nucleotides read TGTGCCAGCACTTATCTCACAGGAACTGAAGCTTTCTTT. Its translation is CASTYLTGTEAFF.

A few counts support this clone. J is TRBJ2-1 and V is TRBV19; a weak D match, TRBD2 (7 bases). Deletions cut 7 bases from V and 3 bases from J, with 13 bases between. The CDR3 is made up of 14 amino acids. The V gene's germline CDR1 is LNHDA and CDR2 SQIVND (reference sequence). CDR3 in amino acids: CASTREGDYNEQFF. The CDR3 DNA reads TGTGCCAGTACAAGGGAGGGGGACTACAATGAGCAGTTCTTC.

This chain joins TRBV3-1 (or the pseudogene TRBV3-2) and TRBJ1-4; D unresolved. The CDR3 totals 12 residues. V was pared by 4 bases and J by 6 bases, with 6 bases between. Looked up from germline, CDR1 is LGHDT and CDR2 is YNNKEL (reference sequence). In nucleotides, the CDR3 is TGTGCCAGCAGCCCGCGTGATGAAAAACTGTTTTTT. Translation gives CASSPRDEKLFF.

In this sample, this clone turned up once. This rearrangement joins TRBV24-1 to TRBJ2-5; 8 bases agree with TRBD1. Germline values: CDR1 KGHDR, CDR2 SFDVKD. CDR3 length: 15 amino acids. With 1 base clipped from V and 4 bases from J, the junction kept 4 bases outside the gene matches. CDR3 region: CATSDFQGAIETQYF. In DNA form, the CDR3 reads TGTGCCACCAGTGATTTCCAGGGGGCTATAGAGACCCAGTACTTC.

The rearrangement uses TRBV5-1 and TRBJ2-3; maybe TRBD2 (5 bases). The CDR3 totals 13 residues. Trimming shortened V by 0 bases and J by 6 bases, and 8 bases separated the two germline ends. Germline CDR1 is SGHRS and CDR2 is YFSETQ. CDR3 protein: CASSLDSGDTQYF. The CDR3, as DNA: TGCGCCAGCAGCTTGGATTCGGGGGATACGCAGTATTTT.

V and J are TRBV2 and TRBJ1-2; D unresolved. V lost 1 base to trimming and J lost 7 bases, with 4 bases between them. Per the germline V gene, CDR1 is SNHLY and CDR2 is FYNNEI. The CDR3 contains 11 residues. Here the CDR3 DNA reads TGTGCCAGCAGTGAAGTGAGTGGCTACACCTTC. Encoded protein: CASSEVSGYTF.

The V and J genes are TRBV5-1 and TRBJ1-1, with a weak D call TRBD1 (6 bases). The V gene lost 4 bases and the J gene lost 1 base, with 20 bases spanning the gap. Germline V CDR1 and CDR2: SGHRS, YFSETQ. This CDR3 region has 17 residues. The CDR3 region is CASSHLQGTRKNTEAFF. CDR3 coding DNA: TGCGCCAGCAGCCACTTGCAGGGGACACGTAAGAACACTGAAGCTTTCTTT.

The chain is built from TRBV3-1 (or the pseudogene TRBV3-2) and TRBJ1-6; no firm D call. The CDR3 sequence is 16 residues long. Germline loops: CDR1 LGHDT, CDR2 YNNKEL (reference sequence). V dropped 0 bases and J dropped 9 bases, with 15 bases sitting between them. The CDR3 here is CASSQDYTGMGSPLHF. The CDR3 bases are TGTGCCAGCAGCCAAGATTATACGGGAATGGGTTCACCCCTCCACTTT.

This chain joins TRBV7-9 and TRBJ2-7, with D possibly being TRBD2 (6 bases). This CDR3 spans 15 amino acids. The V end was cut by 5 bases, the J end by 5 bases, with 19 bases between. Germline assignment: CDR1 SEHNR and CDR2 FQNEAQ (reference sequence). The CDR3 region is CASSLSSGGRDEQYF. Written as DNA, the CDR3 is TGTGCCAGCAGCCTCTCTTCTGGAGGGCGCGACGAGCAGTACTTC.

This chain links TRBV29-1 with TRBJ1-4; D gene ambiguous. Trimming took 4 bases from V and 3 from J, leaving 9 bases between them. The CDR3 is 13 residues long. Germline CDR1 reads SQVTM; CDR2 reads ANQGSEA. As DNA, the CDR3 is TGCAGCGTTGGAGGTGGATCTAATGAAAAACTGTTTTTT. Amino acids: CSVGGGSNEKLFF. The variable domain in full, completed from reference TRBV29-1 and TRBJ1-4, reads SAVISQKPSRDICQRGTSLTIQCQVDSQVTMMFWYRQQPGQSLTLIATANQGSEATYESGFVIDKFPISRPNLTFSTLTVSNMSPEDSSIYLCSVGGGSNEKLFFGSGTQLSVL.

This chain joins TRBV5-4 and TRBJ2-5; TRBD1 is a possible D gene (6 bases). The V and J ends lost 3 bases and 5 bases respectively, with 11 bases between them. Germline V gene sequence: CDR1 SGHNT, CDR2 YYREEE (reference sequence). The CDR3 consists of 13 residues. CDR3 residues: CASSSTGWETQYF. The CDR3 DNA sequence: TGTGCCAGCAGCTCTACAGGGTGGGAGACCCAGTACTTC.